The clone carrying this T cell receptor (beta chain) was detected ten times or more. What it recognizes is unknown. The read finishes 3 residues shy of the CDR3 end, and the germline J gene is used to complete it. Patients and controls were mostly of Caucasian heritage. The data were obtained in a study of T cell clonality in common variable immunodeficiency. Study outcomes and limitations: Compared with controls, CVID subjects had fewer shared TCRbeta clones. In common variable immunodeficiency, TCR beta chains reportedly carried fewer deletions and N-nucleotide insertions. CVID subjects showed higher TCRbeta clonality than healthy controls.

The data were produced by immunoSEQ multiplex PCR, yet TCRdb's version contains in-frame clones alone and is incomplete. In total the sample includes some 52,000 clones, none of them seen once. CDR1 is MNHNS, CDR2 SASEGT, per germline. J lost 3 bases, V lost 1 base, and 11 bases had no gene match. The CDR3 has 17 amino acids. The J gene is TRBJ1-1, the V gene TRBV6-1; 7 nucleotides align to TRBD1. The receptor was derived from a person aged 18-70 years in good health. The sequenced material came from peripheral blood mononuclear cells. CDR3: CASSEDRRGPPHTEAFF. The sequenced CDR3 bases are TGTGCCAGCAGTGAAGATAGGAGGGGGCCCCCCCACACTGAA.